This T cell receptor beta chain was identified during a study of cytomegalovirus exposure and HLA in healthy donors (dated by TCRdb to the late 2010s). In terms of the full investigation: The 666 repertoires of the first cohort and the roughly 120 validation repertoires were produced on the same platform, according to a later analysis. The study aimed to test whether cataloging public T cell receptors could reveal signatures of past pathogen exposure. Besides the first cohort of hundreds of subjects, a separate validation cohort made up of 120 different subjects was used. The study combined high-throughput TCR immunosequencing, statistical association of individual TCRs with disease status, and machine learning to predict cytomegalovirus infection status. Study-wide conclusions, independent of this receptor: The study listed 164 TCR beta chains as associated with cytomegalovirus. The authors suggested that the approach could potentially be generalized to other disease states and immunological phenotypes. In a later analysis, TCRs clustered in the first cohort were found to also tend to co-occur in the 130 or so validation repertoires, with 85% to 95% of cluster scores above 0. While some public TCRs were present in many individuals, most TCR sequences turned up only very rarely across donors. In vitro tests confirmed that a few of the cytomegalovirus-associated TCR beta chains recognize cytomegalovirus antigens. The classifier was reported to diagnose cytomegalovirus status with high specificity and sensitivity in both the original cohort and the validation cohort. The validation cohort had no HLA typing available for a later analysis, so co-occurrence within that cohort was assessed over all 120 or so repertoires.

Worth noting for this clone: The target of this receptor is not known. Base qualities are not provided; no much larger clone lies one nucleotide away.

Donors formed part of the validation cohort, which comprised 120 subjects and was distinct from the first cohort of under 750 subjects. For this chain, trimming is 0 bases at the V end and 4 bases at the J end, and the number of junction bases without a gene match is 3. CDR1 and CDR2, looked up from the germline V gene, are LGHNA and YNFKEQ. The CDR3 contains 15 residues, cysteine and phenylalanine counted. The read is trimmed to its CDR3 DNA, 45 bases read in frame from base 1. Libraries were prepared through the immunoSEQ multiplex PCR assay. The study's processing was this. A statistical classification framework was developed to diagnose cytomegalovirus status using the catalog of TCR beta chain sequences. TCRdb's version of the immuneACCESS table is confined to in-frame rearrangements and falls short of the full clone set. An unresolved V gene accounts for under half of the shortfall where checked; the remainder is of unknown origin. V and J calls and clone size come straight from that table; D and trimming were deduced from the DNA. The sample profile shows about 240,000 clones; approximately 83% of them were found once. The ten largest clones capture 1% to 1.5% of the sample.

The specimen was PBMCs. The source of this sequence is a woman aged 30 to 39 in good health and CMV-seropositive. Here the chain combines TRBV4-2 and TRBJ2-7, and TRBD2 aligns with 10 junction nucleotides. The CDR3: CASSQETSGIYEQYF. The DNA sequence is TGTGCCAGCAGCCAAGAAACTAGCGGGATTTACGAGCAGTACTTC.